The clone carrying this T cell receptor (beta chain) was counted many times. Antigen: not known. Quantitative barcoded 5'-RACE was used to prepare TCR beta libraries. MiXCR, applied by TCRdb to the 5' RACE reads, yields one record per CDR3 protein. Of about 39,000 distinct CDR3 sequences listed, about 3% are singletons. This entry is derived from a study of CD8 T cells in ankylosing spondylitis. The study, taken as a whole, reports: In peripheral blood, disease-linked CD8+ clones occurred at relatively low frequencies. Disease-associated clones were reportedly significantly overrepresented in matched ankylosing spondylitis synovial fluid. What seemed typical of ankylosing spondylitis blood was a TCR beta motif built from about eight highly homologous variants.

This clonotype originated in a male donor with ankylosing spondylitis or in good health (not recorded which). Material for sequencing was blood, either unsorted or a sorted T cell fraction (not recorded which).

CDR3 loop: CASNLAGGPETQYF. The CDR3 nucleotides read TGTGCCAGCAATCTAGCGGGGGGGCCAGAGACCCAGTACTTC. The rearrangement links TRBV9 to TRBJ2-5, with 12 bases fitting TRBD2. The CDR3 is 14 residues long. In germline, CDR1 is SGDLS, CDR2 YYNGEE. Germline trimming cut 6 bases from V and 4 bases from J; bases unmatched to any gene: 4.